This paragraph covers one T cell receptor (beta chain) sequence. The protocol was immunoSEQ multiplex PCR, while the TCRdb copy is restricted to in-frame clones and leaves out a portion. The data show 170,000 or so clones, 65% to 90% seen once. The sample comes from a study of blood T cell repertoires in COVID-19. The CDR3 consists of 12 residues. The V end was cut by 4 bases, the J end by 4 bases, with 8 bases between. The germline CDR1 and CDR2 sequences are KGHSH and LQKENI. The sequenced sample consisted of peripheral blood. J is TRBJ2-7 and V is TRBV18; D may be TRBD1 (5 bases). The source of this sequence is a human donor in a cohort sampled during active COVID-19. CDR3 in DNA: TGTGCCAGCTCACTACAGGAGTACGAGCAGTACTTC. It is translated as CASSLQEYEQYF.